The entry that follows covers one TCR beta chain sequence. This sample is part of a study of blood T cell repertoires in COVID-19. Whole-study context: The analysed material was cDNA or gDNA that came from T cells, B-cell-depleted T cells, or PBMCs.

Original handling: The authors estimated nucleated cell counts from reference gene primer amplification. Sequenced by immunoSEQ multiplex PCR; TCRdb stores in-frame clones only, minus some. V, J and clone size derive from that table, while D and trimming were established from the DNA sequence. There are some 100,000 clones in the sample; roughly 85% occur only once, and roughly an eighth lies in the top ten. This CDR3 region has 15 residues. The germline V gene has CDR1 KGHSH and CDR2 LQKENI. The V gene end was trimmed by 3 bases and the J gene end by 1 base; junction bases not matched to a gene: 3. Input material: peripheral blood. This chain links TRBV18 with TRBJ1-1, with 9 positions matching TRBD1. The TCR originated in a woman between 65 and 79 years old with acute or convalescent COVID-19. The CDR3 loop is CASSPGTGRNTEAFF. Written as DNA, the CDR3 is TGTGCCAGCTCACCCGGGACAGGGCGGAACACTGAAGCTTTCTTT.